This T cell receptor beta chain comes out of a study of cytomegalovirus exposure and HLA in healthy donors. Overall study context: Samples from HLA-typed donors yielded 65 million to 90 million unique TCRs in an early data release. General study findings and limits: With high specificity and sensitivity, the classifier reportedly diagnosed cytomegalovirus status. A cluster of highly shared sequence variants was likely a sequencing artifact. A missense variant in DCLRE1C was later tied to TCR beta V- and J-gene trimming.

Comment on this clone: What it recognizes is unknown.

This CDR3 is 16 amino acids long. In germline, CDR1 is SGHDT, CDR2 YYEEEE. J lost 3 bases, V lost 3 bases, and 7 bases had no gene match. The primer mix had 60 Vbeta and 13 Jbeta primers. TCRdb's copy holds only in-frame clones and misses some; the assay was immunoSEQ multiplex PCR. The profile shows 150,000 to 200,000 clones, roughly four fifths of them singletons. The sequence came from a man aged 25-45 years in good health and CMV-seronegative. The sequencing input was PBMCs. The rearrangement links TRBV5-6 to TRBJ2-3; 10 bases match TRBD2. CDR3 protein: CASSSRTSGLTDTQYF. CDR3 DNA sequence: TGTGCCAGCAGCTCAAGGACTAGCGGCCTAACAGATACGCAGTATTTT.